This TCR beta chain is from a study of human CD4 T cells and Enterobacteriaceae. The CDR3 has 15 residues. The germline V gene encodes CDR1 SGHDN and CDR2 FVKESK. The V and J ends lost 3 bases and 9 bases, in that order; junction bases with no gene match: 9. The repertoire was sequenced with immunoSEQ multiplex PCR; TCRdb's copy has only in-frame clones and lacks some. Of 25,000 to 35,000 clones in the sample, around 80% were seen once. Sorting took every CD4+ cell except CD45RA+CCR7+CD95- naive cells, reaching over 98% purity. The sequence was obtained from a human donor in good health. Sequencing was carried out using memory CD4+ T cells from blood. The gene calls are TRBV14 and TRBJ2-1, with 9 positions matching TRBD2. CDR3 nucleotide sequence: TGTGCCAGCAGCCAGGGTTTAGCGGGAGTGGGTGAGCAGTTCTTC. It is translated as CASSQGLAGVGEQFF.